This record covers a single T cell receptor beta chain. The antigen is undetermined. Because this beta chain is a stray read in a library intended to capture alpha chains, its abundance should not be given much weight. This entry is derived from a study of spatial heterogeneity in lung cancer. As for the study in general: The study consistently detected more beta-chain than alpha-chain sequences. On average, each unique TCR and UMI combination appeared more than ten times in raw reads.

Notes on the study in general: Expanded tumor TCRs that were ubiquitous appeared in blood more at resection than follow-up.

Time point denoted: sample taken at primary tumor resection. Extraction of whole RNA from tumor, nontumor lung or frozen PBMC preceded unsorted sequencing. The CDR3 sequence is 14 residues long. V was shortened by 0 bases and J by 6 bases, with 7 bases between the two germline ends. Germline V lookup: CDR1 SGDLS, CDR2 YYNGEE. Every TCR cDNA molecule bore a unique molecular identifier. TCRdb re-analysed the 5' RACE reads in MiXCR, keeping a single row per CDR3 protein. The sample records about 7,800 distinct CDR3 sequences, 8.6% being singletons. The V and J genes are TRBV9 and TRBJ1-6, with D unclear. The sequencing used PBMCs, collected at surgery. The TCR comes from a male donor with early-stage non-small cell lung cancer. The CDR3 loop reads CASSVAGSNSPLHF. CDR3 in DNA: TGTGCCAGCAGCGTAGCAGGAAGTAATTCACCCCTCCACTTT. Full variable domain (outside the CDR3, taken from reference TRBV9 and TRBJ1-6): DSGVTQTPKHLITATGQRVTLRCSPRSGDLSVYWYQQSLDQGLQFLIQYYNGEERAKGNILERFSAQQFPDLHSELNLSSLELGDSALYFCASSVAGSNSPLHFGNGTRLTVT.